The 9 T cell receptor beta chains below all came from one sample that was sequenced in a study of blood T cell repertoires in COVID-19. Assay: immunoSEQ multiplex PCR; the TCRdb copy retains only in-frame clones and omits some. The table lists 50,000 to 70,000 clones, roughly two thirds of them singletons. Sequences were obtained from PBMCs or T cells enriched from blood (not recorded which). The origin of the receptors is a woman aged 55 to 70 who had been exposed to COVID-19.

A few counts support this clone. The rearrangement joins TRBV6-5 to TRBJ2-5; 9 nucleotides match TRBD2. Germline trimming cut 3 bases from V and 5 bases from J; bases unmatched to any gene: 4. The germline CDR1 and CDR2 sequences are MNHEY and SVGAGI. The CDR3 contains 14 residues. In DNA form, the CDR3 reads TGTGCCAGCAGTTATAGCGGGAGCGGCGAGACCCAGTACTTC. Its translation is CASSYSGSGETQYF.

This chain connects TRBV28 to TRBJ1-2; 8 positions match TRBD1. Trimming cost V 7 bases and J 4 bases; bases outside gene matches: 8. There are 14 residues in the CDR3. CDR1 and CDR2 (germline): MDHEN, SYDVKM. The CDR3 loop is CASKQGGLRYGYTF. As DNA, the CDR3 is TGTGCCAGCAAACAGGGGGGATTGCGCTATGGCTACACCTTC.

This clone was picked up one time. CDR3 loop: CASSQDHLAGTDTQYF. CDR3 bases: TGCGCCAGCAGCCAAGACCATCTGGCGGGCACAGATACGCAGTATTTT. The gene calls are TRBV4-1 and TRBJ2-3; D gene unclear. There are 16 residues in the CDR3. Germline V gene lookup returns CDR1 MGHRA and CDR2 YSYEKL. V was clipped by 0 bases and J by 1 base, with 11 bases between them.

The chain recombines TRBV2 with TRBJ1-1; weak D call: TRBD1 (5 bases). The CDR3 consists of 14 residues. Germline assignment: CDR1 SNHLY and CDR2 FYNNEI. Trimming left V 5 bases short and J 3 bases short, with 13 bases between. CDR3 amino acids: CASSTSGFDTEAFF. CDR3 DNA sequence: TGTGCCAGCAGTACTTCAGGGTTCGACACTGAAGCTTTCTTT.

The J gene is TRBJ2-7, the V gene TRBV7-2; 11 bases align to TRBD2. The V segment lost 10 bases and the J segment 5 bases; nucleotides outside the gene matches: 25. The germline gives CDR1 SGHTA, CDR2 FQGNSA. This CDR3 is built from 19 residues. The CDR3 loop is CATTPSGVAGGLRVDEQYF. As DNA, the CDR3 is TGTGCCACCACCCCCTCGGGGGTAGCGGGAGGGCTTCGGGTTGACGAGCAGTACTTC.

V is TRBV7-2 and J is TRBJ1-6; 8 bases align to TRBD1. The CDR3 is made up of 16 amino acids. Germline CDR1 SGHTA, CDR2 FQGNSA. J lost 6 bases, V lost 4 bases, and 8 bases had no gene match. DNA for the CDR3: TGTGCCAGCAGCTATGGCCGGGACAGGTCTAATTCACCCCTCCACTTT. Its protein product is CASSYGRDRSNSPLHF.

This clone has more than one count but fewer than ten. The rearrangement links TRBV11-2 to TRBJ2-2, with TRBD2 matching 7 bases. The CDR3 is 15 residues long. V gave up 0 bases and J gave up 4 bases; unmatched junction bases: 2. Looked up from germline, CDR1 is SGHAT and CDR2 is FQNNGV. CDR3 sequence reads: CASSLEPSGTGELFF. The CDR3 bases are TGTGCCAGCAGCTTAGAGCCTAGCGGCACCGGGGAGCTGTTTTTT.

This clone has just a few counts. The V gene is TRBV7-9, the J gene TRBJ2-7; TRBD1 matches 11 bases. Germline V gene sequence: CDR1 SEHNR, CDR2 FQNEAQ (reference sequence). The CDR3 has 16 residues. V gave up 1 base and J gave up 6 bases; unmatched junction bases: 8. The CDR3 DNA reads as TGTGCCAGCAGCTTAGGCACCGGGACAGGGGGTGGCGAGCAGTACTTC. Encoded protein: CASSLGTGTGGGEQYF.

The gene calls are TRBV5-1 and TRBJ2-1; TRBD2 is a possible D gene (6 bases). Germline V gene data show CDR1 as SGHRS and CDR2 as YFSETQ. Between the trimmed V and J ends, which lost 3 bases and 3 bases, there was a span of 13 bases. The CDR3 length is 15 residues. The CDR3 DNA follows: TGCGCCAGCAGCTGGCCCGGGACTGGCTACAATGAGCAGTTCTTC. This encodes CASSWPGTGYNEQFF.